This T cell receptor (beta chain) derives from a study of control samples from healthy donors and cancer patients (dated by TCRdb to 2018 to 2021). On this clone: Its specific antigen is unknown. The input lacks base qualities; no much larger clone sits a single base away.

Library generation was performed with the immunoSEQ multiplex PCR assay. Sourced from immuneACCESS, this table was stored by TCRdb with only in-frame sequences that have V and J called. A share of the clones is absent; for the studies checked, an unresolved V gene accounts for under half, and the remainder has no known explanation. This sample has about 110,000 clones in its table, and about nine tenths of those were observed once. The biggest ten clones account for 4.4% of the sample. The CDR3 measures 15 amino acids from cysteine to phenylalanine. Only CDR3 DNA remains: 45 bases, in frame from the first base. Per the germline V gene, LGHNT is the CDR1 and FRNRAP is the CDR2. V is cut back by 5 bases and J by 3 bases, with 10 bases in the junction unmatched.

The chain employs TRBV12-5 and TRBJ2-7; 7 of the junction bases match TRBD1. Sequenced input: blood. The source is a human donor in good health. The donor label of this sample is uncertain. The DNA is TGTGCTAGTGGTCGAGGGCAGGGGGATTTCTACGAGCAGTACTTC. Its coded protein is CASGRGQGDFYEQYF.